This T cell receptor beta chain was obtained from a study of T-cell memory formation after mild COVID-19 (TCRdb year 2021). Looking at the study overall: Most TCR sequence clusters were specific to one of the two donors. In a couple of donors, T-cell clones that expanded and contracted after mild COVID-19 were tracked by sequencing TCRalpha and TCRbeta repertoires over time. The cohort was made up of two young adult volunteers, one female and one male, who were previously healthy. Study-level results and caveats: The second-wave clones that peaked on day 37 were not confirmed to be SARS-CoV-2 specific. Only a couple of mild cases were covered by the study, and larger cohorts that include severe cases with pre-infection samples were considered necessary. Contracting CD4+ clones were located mainly in the CM and EM memory subsets, whereas CD8+ clones were found to be enriched in EMRA. Some responding clones were found in pre-infection memory, which suggests that pre-existing cross-reactive memory T cells took part in the SARS-CoV-2 response. Balanced CD4/CD8 phenotypes were observed for clones contracting from day 15 to 85, whereas a bias towards CD4+ was observed for a second wave of clones expanding from day 15 to 37.

CDR1 and CDR2, looked up from the germline V gene, are MNHEY and SVGEGT. At the junction V is shortened by 7 bases and J by 1 base; bases outside the gene matches: 6. The CDR3 has 14 amino acids, counting the end cysteine and phenylalanine. The CDR3 DNA has 42 bases and is translated from base 1. Ficoll-Paque density gradient centrifugation was used to isolate PBMCs. This clonotype came up a few times. Its antigen remains undetermined. Qualities for individual bases were not recorded, and no much larger clone is one base off. The data were produced on an Illumina NovaSeq 6000. cDNA libraries for TCRalpha and TCRbeta were prepared by 5'RACE using constant-segment primers, with sample barcodes and unique molecular identifiers added. Trizol reagent was used to extract RNA from every sample. The libraries were amplified in two PCR steps, and the second step added a second sample barcode and Illumina TruSeq adapters. Sequencing of the libraries was done on an Illumina NovaSeq, producing 2 x 150 bp paired-end reads. From the authors' description of their analysis: Demultiplexing of reads and collapsing into UMI-guided consensus sequences were performed with migec v1.2.7. Using mixcr v2.1.11, UMI consensuses were aligned to TRA and TRB V and J templates and then assembled into clonotypes. A clonotype was counted as expanded or contracted only when both edgeR and NoisET called the clonotype significant, with the noise models trained on biological replicates. For edgeR calls, the cutoffs were a false discovery rate-adjusted p below 0.01 and a log2 fold-change threshold of 1. As an exploratory analysis of dynamics, max-normalized trajectories of the 1000 most abundant clonotypes were examined with PCA combined with hierarchical clustering. The CD4 or CD8 phenotype of responding clones was assigned using the separately sequenced CD4+ and CD8+ repertoires. The public reads were reprocessed in TCRdb via fastp at Q25 and MiXCR, keeping in-frame beta chains. Each record represents a unique CDR3 protein, reported with the most common genes and DNA among its rows. None of the V and J calls come from the authors' own analysis; TCRdb made them. Here the sample has about 560,000 distinct CDR3 sequences; about a fifth occur a single time. Clones ranked in the top ten supply 8.4% of the sample.

Specimen: PBMCs or a T cell subset sorted from them (not recorded which). The V and J genes are TRBV6-2 or TRBV6-3 and TRBJ1-1; TRBD1 lines up with 7 middle nucleotides. The receptor was isolated from an adult woman who had mild COVID-19 (a few samples of this study predate the infection). The sample titles of this study are shuffled in the database, so cell type and time point are left out; the donor was told from shared clones. The sequence in DNA is TGTGCCAGCACGCGACAGGGACGGAACACTGAAGCTTTCTTT. Translated, this is CASTRQGRNTEAFF.